This record covers a single TCR beta chain. This entry is derived from a study of blood T cell repertoires in COVID-19. Study-level background: Acute and convalescent COVID-19 specimens originated in the United States, Italy and Spain. T cells, B-cell-depleted T cells, or PBMCs supplied cDNA or gDNA.

The CDR3 has 13 residues. Germline V gives CDR1 SQVTM, CDR2 ANQGSEA. V lost 5 bases, J lost 1 base, and 1 base stayed unmatched. Per the original methods: Amplification from reference gene primers served as the basis for estimated nucleated cell counts. The assay was immunoSEQ multiplex PCR, and TCRdb's table has in-frame clones only and misses some. V, J and clone size were drawn from that table, and D and trimming were deduced from the DNA. The sample lists 240,000 or so clones; over 75% were seen once. The receptor was isolated from a woman aged 25 to 39 with acute or convalescent COVID-19. The sample consisted of peripheral blood. The chain uses TRBV29-1 and TRBJ2-3; the match to TRBD2 covers 9 bases. The CDR3 sequence is CSVQREGTDTQYF. The CDR3 DNA reads TGCAGCGTTCAGCGGGAGGGCACAGATACGCAGTATTTT.